This passage covers 28 T cell receptor beta chains from one sample sequenced in a study of shared clonotypes between healthy human individuals. Naive CD8 populations comprised CD45RO-negative cells positively selected for CCR7, excluding terminally differentiated effector memory CD45RA+ cells. The repertoire was sequenced with immunoSEQ multiplex PCR; TCRdb's copy has only in-frame clones and lacks some. The table has hundreds of thousands of clones, about 92% seen once. The sample comprised naive CD8+ T cells sorted from blood. The source is a young man in good health.

A note on this clone: Other DNA sequences in this specimen translate into the identical CDR3. The chain uses TRBV5-1 and TRBJ2-7; no clear D gene. The CDR3 runs to 13 residues. V lost 4 bases to trimming and J lost 0 bases, with 8 bases between them. Germline V CDR1 and CDR2: SGHRS, YFSETQ. CDR3 DNA: TGCGCCAGCAGCCTTCGGAGCTCCTACGAGCAGTACTTC. Its translation is CASSLRSSYEQYF.

The genes are TRBV29-1 and TRBJ2-5, with 9 bases lining up with TRBD2. Germline assignment: CDR1 SQVTM and CDR2 ANQGSEA. V shed 1 base, J shed 1 base, and the junction held 7 bases outside the gene matches. The CDR3 consists of 16 residues. CDR3 in amino acids: CSVEGLAGWAQETQYF. CDR3 bases: TGCAGCGTTGAAGGTCTAGCGGGATGGGCCCAAGAGACCCAGTACTTC. Based on the CDR3 plus reference TRBV29-1 and TRBJ2-5, the full variable domain is SAVISQKPSRDICQRGTSLTIQCQVDSQVTMMFWYRQQPGQSLTLIATANQGSEATYESGFVIDKFPISRPNLTFSTLTVSNMSPEDSSIYLCSVEGLAGWAQETQYFGPGTRLLVL.

The genes are TRBV27 and TRBJ2-1; 9 positions match TRBD2. Trimming removed 4 bases from V and 5 bases from J; junction bases left unmatched: 12. The CDR3 contains 17 residues. Germline values: CDR1 MNHEY, CDR2 SMNVEV (reference sequence). The CDR3 loop is CASSSPYSGRRDNEQFF. Here the CDR3 DNA reads TGTGCCAGCAGTTCGCCTTATAGCGGGAGAAGGGACAATGAGCAGTTCTTC.

The rearrangement links TRBV14 to TRBJ2-5; 11 nucleotides align to TRBD2. The CDR3 extends over 21 amino acids. The germline V gene has CDR1 SGHDN and CDR2 FVKESK. J gave up 1 base and V 0 bases, and 16 bases lay outside the gene matches. The CDR3 sequence is CASSQESVAGGTHALQETQYF. The CDR3 nucleotides read TGTGCCAGCAGCCAAGAAAGCGTAGCGGGAGGGACCCACGCACTCCAAGAGACCCAGTACTTC.

The V call is TRBV27, the J call TRBJ2-2; D is perhaps TRBD1 (6 bases). The V and J ends lost 6 bases and 4 bases respectively, with 12 bases between them. Germline V CDR1 and CDR2: MNHEY, SMNVEV (reference sequence). The CDR3 extends over 14 amino acids. The CDR3 reads CASRQLGGTGELFF. The CDR3 nucleotides are TGTGCCAGCAGGCAGTTAGGGGGCACCGGGGAGCTGTTTTTT.

The chain joins TRBV7-9 to TRBJ2-7, with 8 bases aligning to TRBD1. With 5 bases clipped from V and 3 bases from J, the junction kept 9 bases outside the gene matches. CDR1 and CDR2 from the germline V gene are SEHNR and FQNEAQ (reference sequence). This CDR3 region has 15 residues. The CDR3 DNA reads as TGTGCCAGCAGCCACCCCAGGGGGACAGGCTACGAGCAGTACTTC. Its protein product is CASSHPRGTGYEQYF. The variable domain in full, with the rest retrieved from reference TRBV7-9 and TRBJ2-7, is DTGVSQNPRHKITKRGQNVTFRCDPISEHNRLYWYRQTLGQGPEFLTYFQNEAQLEKSRLLSDRFSAERPKGSFSTLEIQRTEQGDSAMYLCASSHPRGTGYEQYFGPGTRLTVT.

This sequence joins TRBV29-1 and TRBJ2-1, with D possibly being TRBD2 (6 bases). Germline V lookup: CDR1 SQVTM, CDR2 ANQGSEA. The V and J ends lost 3 bases and 7 bases respectively, with 13 bases between them. The CDR3 length is 13 residues. The CDR3 sequence is CSVDGGVLNEQFF. CDR3 nucleotide sequence: TGCAGCGTTGACGGGGGAGTCTTAAATGAGCAGTTCTTC.

The chain uses TRBV7-2 and TRBJ1-5; tentatively, D is TRBD1 (5 bases). Germline V CDR1 and CDR2: SGHTA, FQGNSA. V lost 5 bases and J lost 9, with 20 bases in between. CDR3 length: 15 residues. CDR3 nucleotides: TGTGCCAGCAGCCCGCGGGACGGAGGGTTACCGCCCCAGCATTTT. This codes for CASSPRDGGLPPQHF. Full variable domain (missing parts from reference TRBV7-2 and TRBJ1-5): GAGVSQSPSNKVTEKGKDVELRCDPISGHTALYWYRQSLGQGLEFLIYFQGNSAPDKSGLPSDRFSAERTGGSVSTLTIQRTQQEDSAVYLCASSPRDGGLPPQHFGDGTRLSIL.

This chain joins TRBV21-1 and TRBJ1-4. TRBV21-1 is deemed a pseudogene. This CDR3 contains 16 residues. The CDR3 nucleotides are TGTGCCAGCCTCTGGTACGGGGGGCGCTTTGGGGAAAAACTGTTTTTT. This sequence encodes CASLWYGGRFGEKLFF.

This chain connects TRBV28 to TRBJ2-1, with D hard to call. CDR1 and CDR2 (germline): MDHEN, SYDVKM. Trimming cost V 4 bases and J 3 bases, with 10 bases left between them. There are 14 residues in the CDR3. CDR3 sequence reads: CASSSPQDYNEQFF. CDR3 nucleotide sequence: TGTGCCAGCAGTTCCCCCCAAGACTACAATGAGCAGTTCTTC.

The chain couples TRBV7-3 to TRBJ2-3; D is unclear. Germline loops: CDR1 SGHTA, CDR2 FQGTGA. V was shortened by 5 bases and J by 2 bases, with 14 bases between the two germline ends. CDR3 length equals 15 residues. The CDR3 reads CASSHSDPYTDTQYF. CDR3 nucleotides: TGTGCCAGCAGCCATAGTGATCCCTACACAGATACGCAGTATTTT.

This clone was seen a single time. V and J are TRBV11-2 and TRBJ2-1; no clear D. Germline V lookup: CDR1 SGHAT, CDR2 FQNNGV. There are 11 residues in the CDR3. V was clipped by 3 bases and J by 10 bases, with 7 bases between them. CDR3 DNA: TGTGCCAGCAGCTTCGGAAAGGAGCAGTTCTTC. Its protein is CASSFGKEQFF.

The gene calls are TRBV9 and TRBJ1-2; TRBD1 agrees at 12 bases. This CDR3 spans 16 amino acids. V gave up 0 bases and J gave up 6 bases; unmatched junction bases: 6. CDR1 and CDR2 from the germline V gene are SGDLS and YYNGEE. CDR3 in amino acids: CASSVGPGQGANGYTF. CDR3 sequence (DNA): TGTGCCAGCAGCGTAGGGCCGGGACAGGGGGCGAATGGCTACACCTTC. The full variable domain, rest sourced from reference TRBV9 and TRBJ1-2, is DSGVTQTPKHLITATGQRVTLRCSPRSGDLSVYWYQQSLDQGLQFLIQYYNGEERAKGNILERFSAQQFPDLHSELNLSSLELGDSALYFCASSVGPGQGANGYTFGSGTRLTVV.

J is TRBJ2-3 and V is TRBV28; D is tentatively TRBD1 or TRBD2 (5 bases each). From germline, CDR1 is MDHEN and CDR2 SYDVKM. Trimming pared 5 bases from V and 7 bases from J, leaving 22 bases between. CDR3 length: 16 residues. This CDR3 is CASSDPGTAYLYTQYF. CDR3 in DNA: TGTGCCAGCAGTGATCCAGGGACCGCCTATTTGTATACGCAGTATTTT.

The chain recombines TRBV27 with TRBJ2-7, with D perhaps TRBD1 (6 bases). Germline V CDR1 and CDR2: MNHEY, SMNVEV (reference sequence). The length of the CDR3 is 15 residues. V was cut by 4 bases and J by 2 bases, with 15 bases left in between. In DNA, the CDR3 is TGTGCCAGCAGTTCGCTACAGGGTGAGACCTACGAGCAGTACTTC. Translating gives CASSSLQGETYEQYF.

The rearrangement links TRBV7-9 to TRBJ2-2; TRBD2 agrees at 13 bases. J lost 4 bases, V lost 5 bases, and 4 bases had no gene match. CDR1 and CDR2 (germline): SEHNR, FQNEAQ (reference sequence). CDR3 length equals 16 residues. Here the CDR3 DNA reads TGTGCCAGCAGCCCGGGACTAGCGGGACTCACCGGGGAGCTGTTTTTT. Encoded protein: CASSPGLAGLTGELFF.

J is TRBJ2-5 and V is TRBV28, with a tentative D call TRBD2 (5 bases). Germline V gene lookup returns CDR1 MDHEN and CDR2 SYDVKM. The CDR3 is made up of 13 amino acids. V was shortened by 2 bases and J by 5 bases, with 9 bases between the two germline ends. CDR3 sequence reads: CASSLAGSETQYF. In DNA, the CDR3 is TGTGCCAGCAGTTTAGCGGGCTCGGAGACCCAGTACTTC.

The CDR3 DNA sequence: TGTGCCAGCAGTCCCATCGCATCGGGCGGCTACACCTTC. Its protein is CASSPIASGGYTF. This chain links TRBV27 with TRBJ1-2; D not resolved. Germline-derived CDR1 and CDR2 are MNHEY and SMNVEV (reference sequence). The CDR3 is 13 amino acids. V lost 5 bases and J 8 bases, leaving 15 bases between the germline ends.

The rearrangement joins TRBV7-2 to TRBJ2-1; 11 bases fit TRBD1. Germline V gives CDR1 SGHTA, CDR2 FQGNSA. There are 15 residues in the CDR3. Germline trimming cut 4 bases from V and 4 bases from J; bases unmatched to any gene: 3. CDR3 in DNA: TGTGCCAGCAGCTGGACAGGGGGCCGGTACAATGAGCAGTTCTTC. Residues: CASSWTGGRYNEQFF.

The chain is built from TRBV9 and TRBJ1-2, with 10 nucleotides matching TRBD1. Per germline, CDR1 SGDLS and CDR2 YYNGEE. J was trimmed by 0 bases and V by 3 bases; bases with no gene match: 8. This CDR3 is built from 17 residues. CDR3 sequence: CASSADRGRGANYGYTF. CDR3 in DNA: TGTGCCAGCAGCGCCGACAGGGGGCGCGGAGCTAACTATGGCTACACCTTC.

The CDR3 coding sequence is TGTGCCAGCAGCGTAGGAGGGGGGACAGGGTCCTACAATGAGCAGTTCTTC. Protein: CASSVGGGTGSYNEQFF. The V and J genes are TRBV9 and TRBJ2-1; TRBD1 agrees at 9 bases. V dropped 0 bases and J dropped 1; count of bases not matched to a gene: 5. Per the germline V gene, CDR1 is SGDLS and CDR2 is YYNGEE. There are 17 residues in the CDR3. Using reference TRBV9 and TRBJ2-1 for the parts outside the CDR3, the full variable domain is DSGVTQTPKHLITATGQRVTLRCSPRSGDLSVYWYQQSLDQGLQFLIQYYNGEERAKGNILERFSAQQFPDLHSELNLSSLELGDSALYFCASSVGGGTGSYNEQFFGPGTRLTVL.

This clone came up many times. The chain links TRBV11-2 to TRBJ2-5; D remains ambiguous. V lost 1 base to trimming and J lost 5 bases, with 14 bases between them. CDR3 length equals 15 residues. The germline V gene has CDR1 SGHAT and CDR2 FQNNGV. CDR3 sequence reads: CASSLGGSVLETQYF. For the CDR3, the DNA is TGTGCCAGCAGCTTAGGGGGTAGTGTTTTGGAGACCCAGTACTTC. Complete variable domain (other parts from reference TRBV11-2 and TRBJ2-5): EAGVAQSPRYKIIEKRQSVAFWCNPISGHATLYWYQQILGQGPKLLIQFQNNGVVDDSQLPKDRFSAERLKGVDSTLKIQPAKLEDSAVYLCASSLGGSVLETQYFGPGTRLLVL.

The chain links TRBV7-9 to TRBJ2-3, with unresolved D. From germline, CDR1 is SEHNR and CDR2 FQNEAQ (reference sequence). V dropped 0 bases and J dropped 3 bases, with 13 bases sitting between them. The CDR3 has 16 amino acids. In DNA, the CDR3 is TGTGCCAGCAGCTTAGCGAGAGTCTGGGGTACAGATACGCAGTATTTT. Its translation: CASSLARVWGTDTQYF.

The chain is built from TRBV27 and TRBJ2-3, with no clear D. V shed 2 bases and J shed 2 bases, with 11 bases lying between them. Germline CDR1 MNHEY, CDR2 SMNVEV (reference sequence). The CDR3 totals 15 residues. CDR3 residues: CASSLLEENTDTQYF. CDR3 nucleotides: TGTGCCAGCAGTTTACTAGAAGAGAACACAGATACGCAGTATTTT.

CDR3 bases: TGTGCCAGCAACAGGGGAGGGGGCAATGAGCAGTTCTTC. Its protein is CASNRGGGNEQFF. The gene calls are TRBV6-5 and TRBJ2-1; perhaps D is TRBD1 or TRBD2 (7 bases each). V was clipped by 7 bases and J by 6 bases, with 13 bases between them. CDR1 is MNHEY, CDR2 SVGAGI, per germline. The CDR3 totals 13 residues.

The V gene is TRBV4-1, the J gene TRBJ1-2; D perhaps matches TRBD1 (5 bases). Per the germline V gene, CDR1 is MGHRA and CDR2 is YSYEKL. Trimming pared 5 bases from V and 3 bases from J, leaving 28 bases between. CDR3 length equals 19 residues. CDR3 amino acids: CASSASGGGRRVPHYGYTF. The CDR3 bases are TGCGCCAGCAGCGCTTCTGGCGGGGGGAGGCGGGTTCCCCACTATGGCTACACCTTC.

The rearrangement links TRBV19 to TRBJ2-7, with D perhaps TRBD1 or TRBD2 (5 bases each). V lost 1 base to trimming and J lost 3 bases, with 13 bases between them. The CDR3 extends over 15 amino acids. Germline values: CDR1 LNHDA, CDR2 SQIVND (reference sequence). Here the CDR3 DNA reads TGTGCCAGTAGTATAGGGGGGTACGCCTTCTACGAGCAGTACTTC. This translates into CASSIGGYAFYEQYF.

This chain joins TRBV5-1 and TRBJ2-2, with 13 bases that match TRBD2. CDR3 length equals 17 residues. Germline loops: CDR1 SGHRS, CDR2 YFSETQ. The junction had 7 bases not matched to a gene; V was cut back by 4 bases and J by 4 bases. The CDR3, as DNA: TGCGCCAGCAGCCAGGGACTAGCGGGAAAGCGCACCGGGGAGCTGTTTTTT. This gives the protein CASSQGLAGKRTGELFF.